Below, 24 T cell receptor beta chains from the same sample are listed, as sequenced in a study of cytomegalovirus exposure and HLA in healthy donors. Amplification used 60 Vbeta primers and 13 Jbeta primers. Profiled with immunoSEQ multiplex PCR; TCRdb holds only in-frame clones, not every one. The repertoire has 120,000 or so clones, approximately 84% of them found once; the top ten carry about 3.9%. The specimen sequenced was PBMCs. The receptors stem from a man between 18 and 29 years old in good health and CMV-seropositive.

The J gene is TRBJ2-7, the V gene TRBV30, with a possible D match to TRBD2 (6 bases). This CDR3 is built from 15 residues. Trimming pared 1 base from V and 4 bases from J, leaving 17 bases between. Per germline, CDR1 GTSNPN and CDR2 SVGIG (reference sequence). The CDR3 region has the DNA TGTGCCTGGAGTGCCCCGTGGCAGGGAGGTTACGAGCAGTACTTC. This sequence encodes CAWSAPWQGGYEQYF.

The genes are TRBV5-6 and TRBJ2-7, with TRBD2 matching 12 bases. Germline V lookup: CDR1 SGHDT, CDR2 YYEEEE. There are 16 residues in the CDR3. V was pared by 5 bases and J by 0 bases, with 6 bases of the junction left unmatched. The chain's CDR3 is CASSRKTSGSSYEQYF. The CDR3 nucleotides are TGTGCCAGCAGTCGAAAGACTAGCGGGAGCTCCTACGAGCAGTACTTC.

The CDR3, as DNA: TGTGCCTGGAGTGTAAGGGGAAGCGATGGCTACACCTTC. This gives the protein CAWSVRGSDGYTF. The V gene is TRBV30, the J gene TRBJ1-2, with D possibly being TRBD1 (5 bases). Per the germline V gene, CDR1 is GTSNPN and CDR2 is SVGIG (reference sequence). Trimming removed 0 bases at V and 6 bases at J, with 11 bases between. The CDR3 contains 13 residues. The full variable domain, with the rest looked up from reference TRBV30 and TRBJ1-2, is SQTIHQWPATLVQPVGSPLSLECTVEGTSNPNLYWYRQAAGRGLQLLFYSVGIGQISSEVPQNLSASRPQDRQFILSSKKLLLSDSGFYLCAWSVRGSDGYTFGSGTRLTVV.

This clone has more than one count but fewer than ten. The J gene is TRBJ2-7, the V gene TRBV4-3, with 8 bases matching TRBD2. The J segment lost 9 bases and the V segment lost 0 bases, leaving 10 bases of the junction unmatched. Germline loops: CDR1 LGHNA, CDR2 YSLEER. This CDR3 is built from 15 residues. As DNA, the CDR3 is TGCGCCAGCAGCCAAGATCGAGCGGGAGCCTCTGGGCAGTACTTC. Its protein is CASSQDRAGASGQYF.

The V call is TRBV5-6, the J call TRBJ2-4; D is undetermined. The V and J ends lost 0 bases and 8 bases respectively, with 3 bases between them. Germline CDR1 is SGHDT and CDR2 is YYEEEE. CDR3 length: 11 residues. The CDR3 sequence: CASSLGDIQYF. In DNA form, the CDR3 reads TGTGCCAGCAGCTTGGGCGACATTCAGTACTTC.

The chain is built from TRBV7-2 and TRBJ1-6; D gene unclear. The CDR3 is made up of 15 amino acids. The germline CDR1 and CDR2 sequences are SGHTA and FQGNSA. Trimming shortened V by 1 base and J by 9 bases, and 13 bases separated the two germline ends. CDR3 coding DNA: TGTGCCAGCAGCTTAGAGTCTGGCGGCCGTTCACCCCTCCACTTT. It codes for CASSLESGGRSPLHF.

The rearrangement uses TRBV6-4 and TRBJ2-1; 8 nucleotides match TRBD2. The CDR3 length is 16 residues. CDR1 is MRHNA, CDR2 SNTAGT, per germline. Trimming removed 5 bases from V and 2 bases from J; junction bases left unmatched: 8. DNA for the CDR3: TGTGCCAGCAGTAAACTTAGCGGGATGACCTACAATGAGCAGTTCTTC. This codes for CASSKLSGMTYNEQFF.

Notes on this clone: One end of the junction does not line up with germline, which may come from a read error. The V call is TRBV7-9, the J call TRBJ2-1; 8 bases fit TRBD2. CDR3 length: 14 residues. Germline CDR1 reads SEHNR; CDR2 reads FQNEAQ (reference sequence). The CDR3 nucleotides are TGTTCCAGCAAGGAAAGCGGGAGTAGCGATGAGCAGTTCTTC. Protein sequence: CSSKESGSSDEQFF.

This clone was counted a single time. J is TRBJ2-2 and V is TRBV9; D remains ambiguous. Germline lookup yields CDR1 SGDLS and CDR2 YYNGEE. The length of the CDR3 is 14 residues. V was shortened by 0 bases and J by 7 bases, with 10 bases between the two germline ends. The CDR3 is CASSVVPEIGELFF. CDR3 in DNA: TGTGCCAGCAGCGTAGTCCCAGAAATCGGGGAGCTGTTTTTT. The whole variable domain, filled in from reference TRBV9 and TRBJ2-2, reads DSGVTQTPKHLITATGQRVTLRCSPRSGDLSVYWYQQSLDQGLQFLIQYYNGEERAKGNILERFSAQQFPDLHSELNLSSLELGDSALYFCASSVVPEIGELFFGEGSRLTVL.

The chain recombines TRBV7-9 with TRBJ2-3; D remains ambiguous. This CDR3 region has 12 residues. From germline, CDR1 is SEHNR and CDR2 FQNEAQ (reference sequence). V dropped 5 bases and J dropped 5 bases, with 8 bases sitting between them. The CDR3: CASSPGVDTQYF. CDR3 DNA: TGTGCCAGCAGCCCGGGTGTAGATACGCAGTATTTT.

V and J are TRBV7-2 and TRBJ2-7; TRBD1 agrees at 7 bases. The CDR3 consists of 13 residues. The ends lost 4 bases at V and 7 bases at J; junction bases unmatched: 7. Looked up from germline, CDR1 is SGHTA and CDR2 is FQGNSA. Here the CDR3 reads CASSSTGVREQYF. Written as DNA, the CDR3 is TGTGCCAGCAGCTCCACAGGGGTCCGAGAGCAGTACTTC.

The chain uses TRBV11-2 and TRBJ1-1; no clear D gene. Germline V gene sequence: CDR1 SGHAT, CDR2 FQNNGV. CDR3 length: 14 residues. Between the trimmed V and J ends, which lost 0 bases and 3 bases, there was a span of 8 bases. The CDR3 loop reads CASSLEYGYTEAFF. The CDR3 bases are TGTGCCAGCAGCTTAGAGTACGGTTACACTGAAGCTTTCTTT.

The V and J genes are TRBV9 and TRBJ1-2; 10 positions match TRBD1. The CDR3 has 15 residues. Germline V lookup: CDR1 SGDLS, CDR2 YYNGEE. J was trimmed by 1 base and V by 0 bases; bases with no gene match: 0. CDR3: CASSVGTGGNYGYTF. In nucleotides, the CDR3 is TGTGCCAGCAGCGTAGGGACAGGGGGTAACTATGGCTACACCTTC.

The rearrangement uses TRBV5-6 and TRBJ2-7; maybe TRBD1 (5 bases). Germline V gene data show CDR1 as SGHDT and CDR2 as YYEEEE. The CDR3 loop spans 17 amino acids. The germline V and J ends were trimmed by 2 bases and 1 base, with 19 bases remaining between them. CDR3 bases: TGTGCCAGCAGCTTTCGGGCCCCAGTAGGGGCTTCCTACGAGCAGTACTTC. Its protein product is CASSFRAPVGASYEQYF.

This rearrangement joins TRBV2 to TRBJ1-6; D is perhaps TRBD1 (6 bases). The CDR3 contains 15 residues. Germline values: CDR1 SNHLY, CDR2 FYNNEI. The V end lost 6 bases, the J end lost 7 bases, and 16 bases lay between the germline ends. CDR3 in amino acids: CASRPHRELNSPLHF. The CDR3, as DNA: TGTGCCAGCAGACCCCACAGGGAACTAAATTCACCCCTCCACTTT.

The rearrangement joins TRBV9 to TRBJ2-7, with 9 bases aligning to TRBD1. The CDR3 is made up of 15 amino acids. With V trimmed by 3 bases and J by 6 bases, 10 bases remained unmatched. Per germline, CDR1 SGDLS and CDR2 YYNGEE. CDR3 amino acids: CASSGTTGGPSEQYF. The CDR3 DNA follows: TGTGCCAGCAGCGGTACGACAGGGGGTCCCTCCGAGCAGTACTTC.

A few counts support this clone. The CDR3, as DNA: TGTGCCAGCAGTGAATATCGAGACTCAAGTGGTGGCTACACCTTC. It encodes CASSEYRDSSGGYTF. J is TRBJ1-2 and V is TRBV25-1, with no clear D. Germline V gene lookup returns CDR1 MGHDK and CDR2 SYGVNS. CDR3 length: 15 amino acids. V dropped 0 bases and J dropped 7 bases, with 15 bases sitting between them.

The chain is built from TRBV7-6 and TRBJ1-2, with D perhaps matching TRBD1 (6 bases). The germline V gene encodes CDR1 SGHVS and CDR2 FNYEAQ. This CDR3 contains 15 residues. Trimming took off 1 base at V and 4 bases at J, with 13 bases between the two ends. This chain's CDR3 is CASSLEGSGAYGYTF. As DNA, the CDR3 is TGTGCCAGCAGCTTAGAGGGATCAGGGGCCTATGGCTACACCTTC.

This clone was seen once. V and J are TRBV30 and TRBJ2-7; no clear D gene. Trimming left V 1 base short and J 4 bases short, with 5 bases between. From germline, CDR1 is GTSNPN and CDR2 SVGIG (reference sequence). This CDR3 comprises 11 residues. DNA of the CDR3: TGTGCCTGGAGTGCTAATTACGAGCAGTACTTC. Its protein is CAWSANYEQYF. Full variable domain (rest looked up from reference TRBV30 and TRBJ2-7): SQTIHQWPATLVQPVGSPLSLECTVEGTSNPNLYWYRQAAGRGLQLLFYSVGIGQISSEVPQNLSASRPQDRQFILSSKKLLLSDSGFYLCAWSANYEQYFGPGTRLTVT.

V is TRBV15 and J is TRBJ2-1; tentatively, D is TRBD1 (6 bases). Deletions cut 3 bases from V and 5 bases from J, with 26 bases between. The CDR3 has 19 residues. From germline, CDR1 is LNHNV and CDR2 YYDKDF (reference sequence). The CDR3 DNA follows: TGTGCCACCAGCAGCCCGATAGCCAGGGGAAACGGCCTTAACAATGAGCAGTTCTTC. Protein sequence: CATSSPIARGNGLNNEQFF.

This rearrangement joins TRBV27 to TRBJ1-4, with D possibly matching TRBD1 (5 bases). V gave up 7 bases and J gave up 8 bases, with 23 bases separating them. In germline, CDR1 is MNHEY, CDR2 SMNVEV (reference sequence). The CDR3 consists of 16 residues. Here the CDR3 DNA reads TGTGCCAGCACCCCGACTCGGGTCCAGGGTGGGGAAAAACTGTTTTTT. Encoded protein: CASTPTRVQGGEKLFF.

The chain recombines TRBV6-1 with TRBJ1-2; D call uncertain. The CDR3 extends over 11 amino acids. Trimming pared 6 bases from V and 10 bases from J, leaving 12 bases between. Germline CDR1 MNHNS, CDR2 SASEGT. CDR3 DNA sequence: TGTGCCAGCAGGCAACAGTTTGACTACACCTTC. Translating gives CASRQQFDYTF.

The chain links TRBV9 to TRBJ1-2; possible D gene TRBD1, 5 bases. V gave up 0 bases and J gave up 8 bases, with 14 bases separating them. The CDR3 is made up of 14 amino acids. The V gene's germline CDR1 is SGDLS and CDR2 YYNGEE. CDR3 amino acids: CASSVGDSRSGYTF. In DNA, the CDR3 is TGTGCCAGCAGCGTAGGTGACAGTCGTAGCGGCTACACCTTC. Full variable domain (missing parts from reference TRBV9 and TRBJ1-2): DSGVTQTPKHLITATGQRVTLRCSPRSGDLSVYWYQQSLDQGLQFLIQYYNGEERAKGNILERFSAQQFPDLHSELNLSSLELGDSALYFCASSVGDSRSGYTFGSGTRLTVV.

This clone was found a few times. CDR3 loop: CASISETGGYEQYF. DNA of the CDR3: TGTGCCAGCATCAGTGAGACAGGGGGCTACGAGCAGTACTTC. The chain links TRBV2 to TRBJ2-7; 9 bases agree with TRBD1. The CDR3 sequence is 14 residues long. CDR1 SNHLY and CDR2 FYNNEI come from the germline V gene. With 7 bases clipped from V and 3 bases from J, the junction kept 7 bases outside the gene matches.